The present T cell receptor beta chain was sequenced within a study of post-analysis software for immune sequencing data. In the study overall: Secondary progressive, relapsing-remitting and progressive-relapsing multiple sclerosis were among the included disease courses.

TCR beta cDNA libraries had unique molecular identifiers. From roughly 1 to 10 million T cells, 500,000 or so cDNA molecules were obtained. TCRdb reanalysed the PCR reads using MiXCR and keeps one entry per CDR3 protein. The data hold about 540,000 distinct CDR3 sequences, with under 40% observed a single time. This clonotype was recorded a few times. Its target is not known. Study-wide findings and caveats: Five TRBV segments, including TRBV5-6, TRBV5-1 and TRBV20-1, were more frequent in patients than controls.

CDR1 and CDR2 from the germline V gene are SGDLS and YYNGEE. The CDR3 is 16 residues long. The germline V and J ends were trimmed by 4 bases and 0 bases, with 16 bases remaining between them. This receptor was obtained from a girl younger than 18 with multiple sclerosis. The chain joins TRBV9 to TRBJ1-2; D is undetermined. The sequencing input was blood. Written as DNA, the CDR3 is TGTGCCAGCAGCCTTGACCGGGCCCGAGCTAACTATGGCTACACCTTC. Protein: CASSLDRARANYGYTF.